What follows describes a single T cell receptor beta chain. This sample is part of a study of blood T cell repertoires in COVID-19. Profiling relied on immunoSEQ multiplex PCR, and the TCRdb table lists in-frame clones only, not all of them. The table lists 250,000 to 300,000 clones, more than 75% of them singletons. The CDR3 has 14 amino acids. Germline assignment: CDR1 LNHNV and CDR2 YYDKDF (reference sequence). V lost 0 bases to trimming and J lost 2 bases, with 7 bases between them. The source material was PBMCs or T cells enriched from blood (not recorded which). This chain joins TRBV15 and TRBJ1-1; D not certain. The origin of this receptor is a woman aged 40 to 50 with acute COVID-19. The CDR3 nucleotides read TGTGCCACCAGCAGAGATCTCCGTAACACTGAAGCTTTCTTT. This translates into CATSRDLRNTEAFF.